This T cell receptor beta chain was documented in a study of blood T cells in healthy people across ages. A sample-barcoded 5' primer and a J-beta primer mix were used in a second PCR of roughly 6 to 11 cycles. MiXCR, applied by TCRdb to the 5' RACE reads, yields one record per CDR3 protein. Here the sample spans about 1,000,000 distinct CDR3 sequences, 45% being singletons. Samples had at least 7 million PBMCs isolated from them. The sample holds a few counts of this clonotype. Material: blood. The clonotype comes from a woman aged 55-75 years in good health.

CDR3 region: CASSLFAEETQYF. CDR3 coding DNA: TGTGCCAGCAGTTTATTTGCCGAGGAGACCCAGTACTTC. The chain is built from TRBV27 and TRBJ2-5; D is unclear. Germline loops: CDR1 MNHEY, CDR2 SMNVEV (reference sequence). V was pared by 1 base and J by 5 bases, with 8 bases between. The CDR3 is 13 residues long.